Shown below are 30 T cell receptor beta chains from a single sample sequenced in a study of identical twins. TCRdb analysed the 5' RACE reads with MiXCR anew, one entry per CDR3 protein. Among around 100,000 distinct CDR3 sequences listed, about 6.1% were seen once. Material: memory T cells sorted from blood. These receptors came from a woman between 45 and 60 years old in good health.

This clonotype was observed many times. The gene calls are TRBV4-2 and TRBJ1-1, with D possibly matching TRBD1 (5 bases). V was cut by 0 bases and J by 5 bases, with 10 bases left in between. This CDR3 has 14 residues. Per the germline V gene, CDR1 is LGHNA and CDR2 is YNFKEQ. The CDR3 here is CASSQDTGRTEAFF. For the CDR3, the DNA is TGTGCCAGCAGCCAAGATACAGGAAGGACTGAAGCTTTCTTT.

There are many counts of this clonotype. The CDR3 spells CATSTEGNEQFF. The CDR3 nucleotides are TGTGCCACCAGTACAGAGGGGAATGAGCAGTTCTTC. The chain is built from TRBV15 and TRBJ2-1, with D perhaps given as TRBD1 or TRBD2 (5 bases each). The CDR3 loop spans 12 amino acids. Germline V gene sequence: CDR1 LNHNV, CDR2 YYDKDF (reference sequence). V was clipped by 6 bases and J by 7 bases, with 10 bases between them.

This clonotype was seen ten or more times. The chain has TRBV6-1 and TRBJ2-7; D is unclear. V was shortened by 10 bases and J by 2 bases, with 6 bases between the two germline ends. Germline assignment: CDR1 MNHNS and CDR2 SASEGT. The CDR3 runs 10 residues. Here the CDR3 reads CATNAYEQYF. The CDR3 DNA sequence: TGTGCCACGAATGCCTACGAGCAGTACTTC.

The genes are TRBV5-5 and TRBJ1-5, with a weak D call TRBD1 (6 bases). Germline V gene lookup returns CDR1 SGHKS and CDR2 YYEKEE (reference sequence). Deletions cut 0 bases from V and 3 bases from J, with 10 bases between. The CDR3 is made up of 15 amino acids. The CDR3 nucleotides read TGTGCCAGCAGCTTGGCAGGGGCAAACAATCAGCCCCAGCATTTT. Its protein product is CASSLAGANNQPQHF.

This clonotype was seen repeatedly, ten times or more. This chain links TRBV12-3 or TRBV12-4 with TRBJ2-1, with TRBD2 as a possible D gene (5 bases). This CDR3 has 13 amino acids. V dropped 9 bases and J dropped 10 bases, with 19 bases sitting between them. The CDR3 sequence: CARGSGPGKEQFF. CDR3 nucleotide sequence: TGTGCCAGGGGCTCCGGGCCGGGGAAAGAGCAGTTCTTC.

This clonotype was picked up many times. The genes are TRBV5-1 and TRBJ1-2; TRBD1 might be the D (5 bases). The CDR3 loop spans 13 amino acids. The V gene lost 1 base and the J gene lost 7 bases, with 11 bases spanning the gap. Germline CDR1 SGHRS, CDR2 YFSETQ. The CDR3 sequence is CASSLTGHLGYTF. The CDR3 DNA reads as TGCGCCAGCAGCTTGACAGGACATCTTGGCTACACCTTC.

This clonotype was counted at least ten times. The CDR3 protein is CASSQGLAGRVGQYF. DNA for the CDR3: TGCGCCAGCAGCCAAGGACTAGCGGGACGTGTGGGGCAGTACTTC. This chain links TRBV4-1 with TRBJ2-7, with 11 bases fitting TRBD2. CDR1 and CDR2 from the germline V gene are MGHRA and YSYEKL. The CDR3 is 15 amino acids. Trimming took 1 base from V and 9 from J; bases not matched to a gene: 8.

CDR3 nucleotides: TGTGCCTGGAGCCGACAGGGCCTCTATGGCTACACCTTC. Translated: CAWSRQGLYGYTF. The V and J genes are TRBV30 and TRBJ1-2; 7 bases agree with TRBD1. This CDR3 comprises 13 residues. V was pared by 3 bases and J by 4 bases, with 5 bases of the junction left unmatched. CDR1 is GTSNPN and CDR2 is SVGIG in the germline V gene (reference sequence).

This clonotype was seen ten or more times. This rearrangement joins TRBV9 to TRBJ2-1, with TRBD1 matching 9 bases. In germline, CDR1 is SGDLS, CDR2 YYNGEE. CDR3 size: 16 residues. V lost 5 bases to trimming and J lost 6 bases; unmatched junction nucleotides: 12. CDR3 residues: CASSVWGQGGSNEQFF. The DNA for the CDR3 is TGTGCCAGCAGTGTATGGGGACAGGGTGGGTCCAATGAGCAGTTCTTC.

This clonotype was seen many times. The chain employs TRBV7-8 and TRBJ2-7, with D unclear. Trimming left V 0 bases short and J 4 bases short, with 7 bases between. CDR3 length: 13 residues. Germline V lookup: CDR1 SGHVS, CDR2 FQNEAQ. CDR3 sequence: CASSLAPIYEQYF. The CDR3, as DNA: TGTGCCAGCAGCTTAGCGCCGATTTACGAGCAGTACTTC.

This clonotype was counted a few times. This sequence joins TRBV7-6 and TRBJ2-2; D is uncertain. This CDR3 spans 11 amino acids. The V end was cut by 4 bases, the J end by 8 bases, with 5 bases between. Per germline, CDR1 SGHVS and CDR2 FNYEAQ. In DNA, the CDR3 is TGTGCCAGCAGCTCGGGTGGGGAGCTGTTTTTT. Its protein product is CASSSGGELFF.

This clonotype was seen repeatedly, ten times or more. The germline gene is not matched at one end of the junction; a read error may be the cause. The CDR3 region is CASNQGVPSHEQFF. Here the CDR3 DNA reads TGTGCCAGCAACCAAGGGGTACCCTCCCATGAGCAGTTCTTC. This chain uses TRBV3-1 with TRBJ2-1, with D possibly TRBD1 on 5 matching bases. Germline CDR1 is LGHDT and CDR2 is YNNKEL (reference sequence). The CDR3 extends over 14 amino acids.

In DNA form, the CDR3 reads TGTGCCAGCAGAACGGACAGGGAGTATGGCTACACCTTC. It specifies CASRTDREYGYTF. V is TRBV7-9 and J is TRBJ1-2, with TRBD1 matching 8 bases. CDR3 length equals 13 residues. Germline CDR1 and CDR2: SEHNR and FQNEAQ (reference sequence). J lost 5 bases, V lost 6 bases, and 5 bases had no gene match.

This clonotype was picked up many times. V is TRBV14 and J is TRBJ2-7, with D perhaps matching TRBD1 (6 bases). The CDR3 covers 15 residues. V lost 4 bases and J 2 bases, leaving 15 bases between the germline ends. Germline loops: CDR1 SGHDN, CDR2 FVKESK. The CDR3 protein is CASSPNVQGPYEQYF. The CDR3 DNA reads as TGTGCCAGCAGCCCTAACGTGCAGGGGCCCTACGAGCAGTACTTC.

This clonotype was seen a handful of times. The CDR3 DNA sequence: TGTGCCAGCAGTTTACCTCGGACGCATAGAAGGGCTTTCTTT. This sequence encodes CASSLPRTHRRAFF. The rearrangement links TRBV12-3 or TRBV12-4 to TRBJ1-1; D uncertain. The length of the CDR3 is 14 residues. V lost 2 bases and J lost 11, with 18 bases in between.

This clonotype was detected ten times or more. The rearrangement joins TRBV7-9 to TRBJ1-4; a possible D gene is TRBD1 (5 bases). The CDR3 loop spans 17 amino acids. In germline, CDR1 is SEHNR, CDR2 FQNEAQ (reference sequence). Between the trimmed V and J ends, which lost 3 bases and 0 bases, there was a span of 14 bases. The CDR3 loop reads CASSFGAALATNEKLFF. The CDR3 DNA reads as TGTGCCAGCAGCTTCGGGGCAGCCCTCGCAACTAATGAAAAACTGTTTTTT.

Ten or more counts support this clonotype. V gene TRBV5-5 combines with J gene TRBJ2-5; 7 positions agree with TRBD2. The CDR3 totals 15 residues. After removal of 0 bases from V and 2 bases from J, the junction contained 4 bases not matched to a gene. Germline V gene sequence: CDR1 SGHKS, CDR2 YYEKEE (reference sequence). In DNA, the CDR3 is TGTGCCAGCAGCTTGGGGTTCGGGGGGCAAGAGACCCAGTACTTC. The encoded protein is CASSLGFGGQETQYF. The variable domain in full, with the rest retrieved from reference TRBV5-5 and TRBJ2-5, is DAGVTQSPTHLIKTRGQQVTLRCSPISGHKSVSWYQQVLGQGPQFIFQYYEKEERGRGNFPDRFSARQFPNYSSELNVNALLLGDSALYLCASSLGFGGQETQYFGPGTRLLVL.

This clonotype was counted ten times or more. This sequence joins TRBV7-8 and TRBJ2-7; 10 bases agree with TRBD2. CDR1 and CDR2 from the germline V gene are SGHVS and FQNEAQ. This CDR3 has 15 amino acids. V was clipped by 3 bases and J by 2 bases; unmatched bases: 4. The CDR3, as DNA: TGTGCCAGCAGCTTGCCTAGCGGGAGTGCCTACGAGCAGTACTTC. This translates into CASSLPSGSAYEQYF.

This clonotype was seen repeatedly, ten times or more. V usage is TRBV5-1 and J usage is TRBJ1-2, with TRBD1 identical over 11 bases. Germline V gene lookup returns CDR1 SGHRS and CDR2 YFSETQ. V lost 0 bases and J lost 8; bases outside the gene matches: 3. The CDR3 length is 14 residues. CDR3: CASSLAGTGGGYTF. The CDR3 DNA reads TGCGCCAGCAGCTTGGCCGGGACAGGGGGGGGCTACACCTTC.

This clonotype was observed many times. The chain employs TRBV5-1 and TRBJ2-2; D perhaps matches TRBD2 (6 bases). Germline V lookup: CDR1 SGHRS, CDR2 YFSETQ. V was shortened by 6 bases and J by 7 bases, with 22 bases between the two germline ends. This CDR3 spans 16 amino acids. The CDR3 nucleotides read TGCGCCAGCAACTGGCGGGGTAACACCCAGCACGGGGAGCTGTTTTTT. As protein: CASNWRGNTQHGELFF.

This chain links TRBV24-1 with TRBJ2-5; D is possibly TRBD1 (6 bases). The germline V and J ends were trimmed by 5 bases and 11 bases, with 23 bases remaining between them. The CDR3 totals 15 residues. Germline V gene data show CDR1 as KGHDR and CDR2 as SFDVKD. CDR3 amino acids: CATSVPRFYRDDQYF. CDR3 nucleotide sequence: TGTGCCACCAGTGTCCCACGCTTTTACAGGGACGATCAGTACTTC.

This clonotype was seen ten or more times. The chain combines TRBV29-1 with TRBJ2-3; 7 nucleotides align to TRBD2. V lost 4 bases and J lost 9; bases outside the gene matches: 1. Germline V gives CDR1 SQVTM, CDR2 ANQGSEA. The CDR3 has 10 amino acids. The CDR3 coding sequence is TGCAGCGTTGGGGGGGGGACGCAGTATTTT. Encoded protein: CSVGGGTQYF.

This clonotype was observed many times. The chain couples TRBV5-1 to TRBJ2-5; D call uncertain. Trimming pared 2 bases from V and 3 bases from J, leaving 11 bases between. CDR3 length: 14 residues. Germline CDR1 SGHRS, CDR2 YFSETQ. The CDR3 bases are TGCGCCAGCAGCTTTCTGGATGGAGAAGAGACCCAGTACTTC. Translation gives CASSFLDGEETQYF.

This clonotype was counted a few times. The chain couples TRBV19 to TRBJ2-2, with TRBD1 matching over 7 bases. Losses at the gene ends were 3 bases for V and 5 bases for J; bases not matched to a gene: 3. The germline V gene has CDR1 LNHDA and CDR2 SQIVND (reference sequence). The CDR3 consists of 14 residues. The CDR3 here is CASSIEGATGELFF. The CDR3 nucleotides read TGTGCCAGTAGTATTGAGGGGGCGACCGGGGAGCTGTTTTTT.

Note on this clonotype: A much larger clone sits a single nucleotide away, making a read error possible. This chain links TRBV19 with TRBJ2-1; TRBD2 agrees at 9 bases. Germline V lookup: CDR1 LNHDA, CDR2 SQIVND (reference sequence). The CDR3 has 17 residues. CDR3 residues: CTSSIGGRLAGFNEQFF. For the CDR3, the DNA is TGTACCAGTAGTATAGGCGGGCGGCTAGCGGGATTCAATGAGCAGTTCTTC. Together with reference TRBV19 and TRBJ2-1, the CDR3 gives the full variable domain: DGGITQSPKYLFRKEGQNVTLSCEQNLNHDAMYWYRQDPGQGLRLIYYSQIVNDFQKGDIAEGYSVSREKKESFPLTVTSAQKNPTAFYLCTSSIGGRLAGFNEQFFGPGTRLTVL.

Only one count was recorded for this clonotype. The rearrangement joins TRBV7-8 to TRBJ2-5, with TRBD2 identical over 10 bases. This CDR3 contains 15 residues. V shed 11 bases, J shed 4 bases, and the junction held 13 bases outside the gene matches. From germline, CDR1 is SGHVS and CDR2 FQNEAQ. CDR3 nucleotides: TGTGCCGGACAATCAGCGGGAGGGCCGAGAGAGACCCAGTACTTC. Residues: CAGQSAGGPRETQYF.

This clonotype was observed a handful of times. One end of the junction varies from germline; a read error may be responsible. This chain uses TRBV7-9 with TRBJ2-5, with D hard to call. Per germline, CDR1 SEHNR and CDR2 FQNEAQ (reference sequence). The CDR3 is made up of 13 amino acids. CDR3 bases: TGTGCCAGCAGCTCGCCTTATGATAGGCCTAAGGACTTC. Protein sequence: CASSSPYDRPKDF. The whole variable domain, remainder taken from reference TRBV7-9 and TRBJ2-5, is DTGVSQNPRHKITKRGQNVTFRCDPISEHNRLYWYRQTLGQGPEFLTYFQNEAQLEKSRLLSDRFSAERPKGSFSTLEIQRTEQGDSAMYLCASSSPYDRPKDFGPGTRLLVL.

This clonotype has at least ten counts. V gene TRBV4-1 combines with J gene TRBJ2-1; D gene ambiguous. The V end was cut by 5 bases, the J end by 0 bases, with 8 bases between. The germline V gene encodes CDR1 MGHRA and CDR2 YSYEKL. The CDR3 sequence is 14 residues long. The CDR3 DNA follows: TGCGCCAGCAGCTCGGACGGCTCCTACAATGAGCAGTTCTTC. It translates to CASSSDGSYNEQFF.

At least ten counts were recorded for this clonotype. V and J are TRBV5-5 and TRBJ2-4; TRBD1 aligns across 7 bases. Germline values: CDR1 SGHKS, CDR2 YYEKEE (reference sequence). CDR3 length: 14 residues. The ends lost 4 bases at V and 12 bases at J; junction bases unmatched: 13. The CDR3 nucleotides read TGTGCCAGCAGCCTACAACCGGACAGGTCCTATCAGTACTTC. Its translation is CASSLQPDRSYQYF.

Ten or more counts support this clonotype. J is TRBJ2-1 and V is TRBV7-8; D remains ambiguous. From germline, CDR1 is SGHVS and CDR2 FQNEAQ. The length of the CDR3 is 15 residues. Between the trimmed V and J ends, which lost 0 bases and 1 base, there was a span of 7 bases. CDR3 in amino acids: CASSLAASSYNEQFF. Here the CDR3 DNA reads TGTGCCAGCAGCTTAGCAGCGAGTTCCTACAATGAGCAGTTCTTC.